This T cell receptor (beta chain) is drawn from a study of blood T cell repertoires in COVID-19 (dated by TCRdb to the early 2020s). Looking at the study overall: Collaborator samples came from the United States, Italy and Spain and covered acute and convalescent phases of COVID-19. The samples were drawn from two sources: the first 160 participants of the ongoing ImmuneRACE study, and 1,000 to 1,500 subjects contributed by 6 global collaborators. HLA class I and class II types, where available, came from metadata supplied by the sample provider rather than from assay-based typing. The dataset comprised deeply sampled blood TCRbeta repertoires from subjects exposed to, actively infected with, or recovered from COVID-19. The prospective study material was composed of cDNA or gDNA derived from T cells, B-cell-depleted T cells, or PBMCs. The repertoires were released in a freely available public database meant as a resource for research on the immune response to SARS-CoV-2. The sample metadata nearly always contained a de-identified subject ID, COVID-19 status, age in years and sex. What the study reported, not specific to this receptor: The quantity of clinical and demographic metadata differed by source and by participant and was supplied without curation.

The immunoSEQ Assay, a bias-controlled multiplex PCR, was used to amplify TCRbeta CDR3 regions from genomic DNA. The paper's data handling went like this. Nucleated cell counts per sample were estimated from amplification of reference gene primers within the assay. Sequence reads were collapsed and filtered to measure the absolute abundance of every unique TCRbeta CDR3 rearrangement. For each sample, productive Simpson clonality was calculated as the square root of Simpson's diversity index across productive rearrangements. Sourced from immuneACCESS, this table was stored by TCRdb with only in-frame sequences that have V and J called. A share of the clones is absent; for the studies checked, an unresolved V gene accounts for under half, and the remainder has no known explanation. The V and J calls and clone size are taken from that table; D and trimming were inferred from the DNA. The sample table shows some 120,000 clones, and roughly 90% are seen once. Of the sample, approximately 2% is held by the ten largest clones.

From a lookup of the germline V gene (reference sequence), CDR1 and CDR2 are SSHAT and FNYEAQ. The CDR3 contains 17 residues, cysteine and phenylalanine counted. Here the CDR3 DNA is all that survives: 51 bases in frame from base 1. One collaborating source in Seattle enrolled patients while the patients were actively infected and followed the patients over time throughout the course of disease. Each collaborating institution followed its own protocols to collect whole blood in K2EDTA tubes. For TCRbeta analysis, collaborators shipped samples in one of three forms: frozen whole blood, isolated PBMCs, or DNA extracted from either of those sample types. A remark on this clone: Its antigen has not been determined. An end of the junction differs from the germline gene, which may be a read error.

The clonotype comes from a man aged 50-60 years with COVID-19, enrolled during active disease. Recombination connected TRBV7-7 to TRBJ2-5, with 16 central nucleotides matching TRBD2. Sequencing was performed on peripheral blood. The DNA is TGTGCTAGCAGCGCCGGGACTAGCGGGAGGGGGCTGGAGACCCAGTACTTC. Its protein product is CASSAGTSGRGLETQYF.